This T cell receptor (beta chain) stems from a study of T cells in localized non-small cell lung cancer. Method: immunoSEQ multiplex PCR; TCRdb's copy keeps in-frame clones and lacks some. The sample shows around 130,000 clones, 80% to 90% of them seen only once. The CDR3 consists of 16 residues. The V end lost 1 base, the J end lost 3 bases, and 16 bases lay between the germline ends. Germline V lookup: CDR1 SGHDN, CDR2 FVKESK. The V gene is TRBV14, the J gene TRBJ2-7; D perhaps matches TRBD2 (6 bases). The receptor comes from a female donor at least 60 years old with stage I lung adenocarcinoma. The sample was peripheral blood, taken before any cancer treatment. CDR3 sequence (DNA): TGTGCCAGCAGCCAAGCTCCGGAGGGAAGGTTCTACGAGCAGTACTTC. Translated, it gives CASSQAPEGRFYEQYF.